This T cell receptor (beta chain) was captured in a study of vaccination effects on CD4 cells after COVID-19. Viral peptide pool expansion of antigen-specific CD4+ T cells preceded sequencing in the ViraFEST assay. The culture ran for around ten days before CD4+ T cells were isolated. No vaccinee had earlier SARS-CoV-2 infection, and nucleocapsid antibodies were negative. A few million PBMC per well were cultured with 8.5 to 10 IU/ml IL-2 and roughly 9.9 ug/ml peptides. Germline V gene lookup returns CDR1 SQVTM and CDR2 ANQGSEA. The CDR3 runs 15 residues. Trimming took off 0 bases at V and 7 bases at J, with 18 bases between the two ends. Only in-frame clones appear in the TCRdb table, and some are missing; sequencing was by immunoSEQ multiplex PCR. The repertoire includes approximately 54,000 clones, 80% of them detected once, and 2% to 3% sits in the top ten. About this clone: Antigen specificity is unknown.

The TCR comes from a human donor who received a COVID-19 vaccine. Sequencing was performed on CD4+ T cells from PBMCs cultured with HCoV-229E spike peptides, taken before COVID-19 vaccination. The chain employs TRBV29-1 and TRBJ2-5; maybe TRBD1 (5 bases). The CDR3, as DNA: TGCAGCGTTGAAGACGGTAGCAGGGCCATTGGGACCCAGTACTTC. As protein: CSVEDGSRAIGTQYF. Together with reference TRBV29-1 and TRBJ2-5, the CDR3 gives the full variable domain: SAVISQKPSRDICQRGTSLTIQCQVDSQVTMMFWYRQQPGQSLTLIATANQGSEATYESGFVIDKFPISRPNLTFSTLTVSNMSPEDSSIYLCSVEDGSRAIGTQYFGPGTRLLVL.